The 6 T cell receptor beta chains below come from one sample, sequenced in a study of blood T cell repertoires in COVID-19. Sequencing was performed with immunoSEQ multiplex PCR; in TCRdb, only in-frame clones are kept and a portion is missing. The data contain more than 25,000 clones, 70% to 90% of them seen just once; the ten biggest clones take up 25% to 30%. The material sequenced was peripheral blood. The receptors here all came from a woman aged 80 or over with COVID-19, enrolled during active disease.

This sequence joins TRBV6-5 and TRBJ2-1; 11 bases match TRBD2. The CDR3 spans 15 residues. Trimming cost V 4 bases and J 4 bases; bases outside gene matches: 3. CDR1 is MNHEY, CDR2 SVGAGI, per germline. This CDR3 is CASSLRLAGYNEQFF. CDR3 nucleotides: TGTGCCAGCAGTTTAAGACTAGCGGGGTACAATGAGCAGTTCTTC.

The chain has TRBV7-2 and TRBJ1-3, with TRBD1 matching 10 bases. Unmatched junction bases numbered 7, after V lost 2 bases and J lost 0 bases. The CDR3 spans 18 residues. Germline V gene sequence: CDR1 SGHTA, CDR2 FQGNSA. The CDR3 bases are TGTGCCAGCAGCTTATCCGGGACAGGGGCCAACTCTGGAAACACCATATATTTT. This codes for CASSLSGTGANSGNTIYF.

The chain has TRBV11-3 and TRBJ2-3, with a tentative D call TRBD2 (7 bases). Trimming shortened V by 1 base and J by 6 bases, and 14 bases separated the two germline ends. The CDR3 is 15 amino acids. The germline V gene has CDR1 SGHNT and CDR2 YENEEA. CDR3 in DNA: TGTGCCAGCAGCTTAGGGGGGGGCCGCGATGATACGCAGTATTTT. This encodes CASSLGGGRDDTQYF.

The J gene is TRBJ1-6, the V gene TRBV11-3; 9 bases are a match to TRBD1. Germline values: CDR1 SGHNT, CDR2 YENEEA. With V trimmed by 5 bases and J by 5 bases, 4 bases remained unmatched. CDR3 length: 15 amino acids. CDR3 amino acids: CASSPRQGDNSPLHF. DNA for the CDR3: TGTGCCAGCAGCCCCCGACAGGGGGATAATTCACCCCTCCACTTT.

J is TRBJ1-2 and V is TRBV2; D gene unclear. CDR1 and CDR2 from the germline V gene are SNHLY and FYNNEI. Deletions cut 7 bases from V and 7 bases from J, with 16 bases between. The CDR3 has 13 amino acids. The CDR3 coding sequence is TGTGCCAGCACCCCTGATAGGGAGTCTGGCTACACCTTC. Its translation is CASTPDRESGYTF.

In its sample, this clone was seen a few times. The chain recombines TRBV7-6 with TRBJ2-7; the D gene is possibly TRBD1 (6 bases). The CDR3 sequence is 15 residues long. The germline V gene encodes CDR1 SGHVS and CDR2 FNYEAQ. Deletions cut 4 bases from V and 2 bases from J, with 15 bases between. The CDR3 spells CASSSRTDSTYEQYF. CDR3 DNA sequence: TGTGCCAGCAGCTCACGGACAGATAGCACCTACGAGCAGTACTTC.